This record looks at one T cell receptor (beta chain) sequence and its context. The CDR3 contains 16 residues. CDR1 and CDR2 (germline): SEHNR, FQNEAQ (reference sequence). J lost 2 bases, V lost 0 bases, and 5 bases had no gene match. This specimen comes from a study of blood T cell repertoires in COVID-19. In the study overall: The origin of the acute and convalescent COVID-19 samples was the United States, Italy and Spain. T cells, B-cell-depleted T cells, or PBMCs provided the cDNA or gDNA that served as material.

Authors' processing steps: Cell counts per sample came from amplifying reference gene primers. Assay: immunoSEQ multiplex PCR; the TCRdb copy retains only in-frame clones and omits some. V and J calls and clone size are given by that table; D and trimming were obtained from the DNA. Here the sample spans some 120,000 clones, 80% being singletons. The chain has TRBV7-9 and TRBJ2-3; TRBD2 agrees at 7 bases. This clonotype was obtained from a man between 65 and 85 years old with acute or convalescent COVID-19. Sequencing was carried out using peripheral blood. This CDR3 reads CASSLAPGRVTDTQYF. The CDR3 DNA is TGTGCCAGCAGCTTAGCTCCAGGGAGGGTCACAGATACGCAGTATTTT.